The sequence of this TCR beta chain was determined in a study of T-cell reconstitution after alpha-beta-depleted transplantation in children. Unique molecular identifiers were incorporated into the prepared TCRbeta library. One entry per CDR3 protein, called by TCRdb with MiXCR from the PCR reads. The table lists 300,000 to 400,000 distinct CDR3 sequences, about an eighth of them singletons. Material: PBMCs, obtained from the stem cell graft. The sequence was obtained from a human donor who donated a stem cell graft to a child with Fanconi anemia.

The CDR3 region is CASSLQGQGAGTQYF. The CDR3 DNA follows: TGTGCCAGCAGCCTACAGGGACAGGGGGCTGGGACCCAGTACTTC. The V and J genes are TRBV5-6 and TRBJ2-5, with 12 nucleotides matching TRBD1. In germline, CDR1 is SGHDT, CDR2 YYEEEE. Losses at the gene ends were 4 bases for V and 7 bases for J; bases not matched to a gene: 8. CDR3 size: 15 residues.